Listed below are T cell receptor beta chains from one sample, sequenced in a study of identifying expanded T cells in peripheral blood. Only in-frame clones appear in the TCRdb table, and some are missing; sequencing was by immunoSEQ multiplex PCR. The sample yields 100,000 to 150,000 clones, roughly 82% seen once. The sequencing sample was made of blood. These TCRs come from a person aged 18 to 70 in good health. CDR3s include the opening cysteine and the closing phenylalanine or tryptophan. The D gene is left open where the match is weak. Clone size is shown for a subset of rows, as once, few, many or a class of expanded clone.

DNA	CDR3	size	V	J	D
TGTGCCAGCAGCTTGGGGGGGCCTGGCTACACCTTC	CASSLGGPGYTF	.	TRBV7-2	TRBJ1-2	.
TGTGCCAGCAGCTCGGCCGGGACTAGCGGGGGGGCCGTTCAGTATTTT	CASSSAGTSGGAVQYF	.	TRBV5-4	TRBJ2-3	TRBD2
TGTGCCAGCAGCGCAGGACTCCTCTCCTACGAGCAGTACTTC	CASSAGLLSYEQYF	.	TRBV7-2	TRBJ2-7	.
TGCGCCAGCTCATCAGGGGCAAATGGAGAGCAGTACTTC	CASSSGANGEQYF	.	TRBV5-1	TRBJ2-7	.
TGTGCCAGCAGCTTAATAAAAGAGACCCAGTACTTC	CASSLIKETQYF	.	TRBV7-8	TRBJ2-5	.
TGTGCCAGCAGCCCTATTCGACAGGGGAAGTACAATGAGCAGTTCTTC	CASSPIRQGKYNEQFF	.	TRBV5-5	TRBJ2-1	TRBD1
TGTGCCAGTAGTATAGACGGACAGGGGCCCTACGAGCAGTACTTC	CASSIDGQGPYEQYF	.	TRBV19	TRBJ2-7	TRBD1
TGTGCCAGCAGGATCCGGGCCTCTTATGGCTACACCTTC	CASRIRASYGYTF	.	TRBV27	TRBJ1-2	.
TGTGCCAGCAGCCCCCGGACCGGATACACTTCTAATTCACCCCTCCACTTT	CASSPRTGYTSNSPLHF	.	TRBV7-2	TRBJ1-6	.
TGTGCCTGGAGACACAGGGGGCTAATAGGCTACACCTTC	CAWRHRGLIGYTF	once	TRBV30	TRBJ1-2	TRBD1